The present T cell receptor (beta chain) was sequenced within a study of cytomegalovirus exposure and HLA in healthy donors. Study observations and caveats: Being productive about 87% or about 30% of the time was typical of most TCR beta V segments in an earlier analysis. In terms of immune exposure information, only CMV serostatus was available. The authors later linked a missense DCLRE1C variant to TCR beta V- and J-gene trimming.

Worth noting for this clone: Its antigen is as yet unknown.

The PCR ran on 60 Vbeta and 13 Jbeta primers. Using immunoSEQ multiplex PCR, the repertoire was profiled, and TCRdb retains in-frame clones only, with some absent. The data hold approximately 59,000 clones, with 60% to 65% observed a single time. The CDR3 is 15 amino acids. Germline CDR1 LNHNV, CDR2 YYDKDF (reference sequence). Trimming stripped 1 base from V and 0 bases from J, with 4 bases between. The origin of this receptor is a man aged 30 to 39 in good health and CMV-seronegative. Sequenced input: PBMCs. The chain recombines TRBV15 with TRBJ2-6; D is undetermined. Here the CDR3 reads CATSRAGSGANVLTF. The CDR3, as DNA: TGTGCCACCAGCAGAGCAGGCTCTGGGGCCAACGTCCTGACTTTC.